Listed here are 28 T cell receptor beta chains from one sample, sequenced in a study of early T cells in non-severe SARS-CoV-2 infection. TCRdb reanalysed the 5' RACE reads using MiXCR and keeps one entry per CDR3 protein. The top ten clones hold about 12% of a sample with tens of thousands of distinct CDR3 sequences, over 9% of them seen once. The source material was whole blood, sampled at baseline. These receptors all stem from an adult who was a healthcare worker with PCR-confirmed SARS-CoV-2 infection or an uninfected control (not recorded which).

This clonotype was seen only a few times. The chain recombines TRBV6-5 with TRBJ1-3; a possible D gene is TRBD1 (5 bases). V was trimmed by 6 bases and J by 0 bases, leaving 9 bases between them. The CDR3 length is 14 residues. Per the germline V gene, CDR1 is MNHEY and CDR2 is SVGAGI. The CDR3 DNA follows: TGTGCCAGCAGGGGGGATCCCTCTGGAAACACCATATATTTT. Encoded protein: CASRGDPSGNTIYF.

The CDR3 DNA reads TGTGCCAGCAGCCAAGTAGGTCCTAGCGGGGGCGGGGATGAGCAGTTCTTC. It yields the protein CASSQVGPSGGGDEQFF. V and J are TRBV3-1 and TRBJ2-1; 10 bases are a match to TRBD2. V was clipped by 1 base and J by 8 bases; unmatched bases: 11. Germline CDR1 reads LGHDT; CDR2 reads YNNKEL (reference sequence). The CDR3 has 17 amino acids.

This rearrangement joins TRBV7-6 to TRBJ2-1; D is perhaps TRBD1 (6 bases). Germline V gene lookup returns CDR1 SGHVS and CDR2 FNYEAQ. V shed 0 bases and J shed 8 bases, with 14 bases lying between them. The CDR3 length is 15 residues. The CDR3 here is CASSLAGPPGDEQFF. CDR3 coding DNA: TGTGCCAGCAGCTTAGCGGGCCCACCAGGGGATGAGCAGTTCTTC.

This clonotype appeared a few times. This chain joins TRBV11-2 and TRBJ1-3, with 9 nucleotides matching TRBD1. V lost 5 bases to trimming and J lost 5 bases; unmatched junction nucleotides: 10. Germline values: CDR1 SGHAT, CDR2 FQNNGV. The CDR3 runs to 16 residues. In nucleotides, the CDR3 is TGTGCCAGCAGCGTTGGGACAGGGCTTACGAGAAACACCATATATTTT. Protein sequence: CASSVGTGLTRNTIYF.

This clonotype was seen only a few times. V gene TRBV6-1 combines with J gene TRBJ1-3; D uncertain. Germline CDR1 and CDR2: MNHNS and SASEGT. This CDR3 comprises 11 residues. Between the trimmed V and J ends, which lost 7 bases and 4 bases, there was a span of 5 bases. The CDR3 DNA sequence: TGTGCCAGCATTCAGGGAAACACCATATATTTT. Residues: CASIQGNTIYF.

The sample holds many counts of this clonotype. This chain links TRBV29-1 with TRBJ1-2, with D unclear. Trimming took 4 bases from V and 4 from J, leaving 10 bases between them. The CDR3 consists of 12 residues. Germline lookup yields CDR1 SQVTM and CDR2 ANQGSEA. The DNA of the CDR3 is TGCAGCGTTGCGCTGAATTCCTATGGCTACACCTTC. Amino acid sequence: CSVALNSYGYTF. The full variable domain, its missing parts supplied by reference TRBV29-1 and TRBJ1-2, is SAVISQKPSRDICQRGTSLTIQCQVDSQVTMMFWYRQQPGQSLTLIATANQGSEATYESGFVIDKFPISRPNLTFSTLTVSNMSPEDSSIYLCSVALNSYGYTFGSGTRLTVV.

The V gene is TRBV3-1, the J gene TRBJ2-3; no reliable D call. This CDR3 is 15 amino acids long. Germline V gene data show CDR1 as LGHDT and CDR2 as YNNKEL (reference sequence). Between the trimmed V and J ends, which lost 3 bases and 2 bases, there was a span of 12 bases. In DNA, the CDR3 is TGTGCCAGCAGCCATCAAACTGACTTCACAGATACGCAGTATTTT. It is translated as CASSHQTDFTDTQYF.

CDR3 amino acids: CASSTSGSPFNYGYTF. Written as DNA, the CDR3 is TGTGCCAGTAGTACCTCCGGGTCCCCTTTTAACTATGGCTACACCTTC. The V gene is TRBV19, the J gene TRBJ1-2; no definite D call. The CDR3 has 16 amino acids. Germline V gene lookup returns CDR1 LNHDA and CDR2 SQIVND (reference sequence). Trimming took off 4 bases at V and 1 base at J, with 16 bases between the two ends.

By frequency in the sample, this clonotype is medium-sized. This sequence joins TRBV29-1 and TRBJ2-7; 8 bases fit TRBD2. The CDR3 is made up of 16 amino acids. With V trimmed by 0 bases and J by 3 bases, 10 bases remained unmatched. Germline CDR1 SQVTM, CDR2 ANQGSEA. The DNA of the CDR3 is TGCAGCGTTGAAGATCCAAGGGGGGGACTAGGCTACGAGCAGTACTTC. Its protein product is CSVEDPRGGLGYEQYF.

This clonotype has more than one count but fewer than ten. V gene TRBV5-4 combines with J gene TRBJ1-1; D ambiguous. Germline CDR1 and CDR2: SGHNT and YYREEE (reference sequence). V lost 10 bases, J lost 0 bases, and 16 bases lay in between. The CDR3 spans 14 residues. DNA for the CDR3: TGTGCCGGATCTAAACTGGGGATGAACACTGAAGCTTTCTTT. Translation gives CAGSKLGMNTEAFF.

This clonotype was observed many times. The gene calls are TRBV6-5 and TRBJ1-1; no firm D call. The V gene lost 6 bases and the J gene lost 10 bases, with 18 bases spanning the gap. CDR1 is MNHEY and CDR2 is SVGAGI in the germline V gene. This CDR3 comprises 13 residues. CDR3: CASRTNEGLGAFF. Written as DNA, the CDR3 is TGTGCCAGCAGAACTAACGAGGGTCTCGGAGCTTTCTTT.

This clonotype showed up just a few times. The V call is TRBV7-2, the J call TRBJ2-3, with 7 bases identical to TRBD2. V lost 4 bases to trimming and J lost 1 base; unmatched junction nucleotides: 5. Germline CDR1 reads SGHTA; CDR2 reads FQGNSA. The CDR3 covers 15 residues. For the CDR3, the DNA is TGTGCCAGCAGCTCCAGGGCGGGGGGCACAGATACGCAGTATTTT. Amino acid sequence: CASSSRAGGTDTQYF.

This chain joins TRBV7-2 and TRBJ2-2; D may be TRBD1 (6 bases). V lost 8 bases, J lost 5 bases, and 18 bases lay in between. Germline values: CDR1 SGHTA, CDR2 FQGNSA. The CDR3 covers 15 residues. The CDR3 bases are TGTGCCAGCTCTCAAGGGACACTGATAACCGGGGAGCTGTTTTTT. This gives the protein CASSQGTLITGELFF.

The CDR3 sequence: CASSRIDRGRSGANVLTF. The DNA for the CDR3 is TGTGCCAGCAGCCGAATCGACAGGGGGCGTTCGGGGGCCAACGTCCTGACTTTC. The chain joins TRBV14 to TRBJ2-6; 10 bases are shared with TRBD1. Germline V gene sequence: CDR1 SGHDN, CDR2 FVKESK. Trimming at V came to 4 bases and at J to 4 bases, leaving 10 bases not matched to a gene. This CDR3 is built from 18 residues.

This clonotype was counted many times. J is TRBJ2-1 and V is TRBV27, with 9 positions matching TRBD2. Trimming removed 6 bases from V and 6 bases from J; junction bases left unmatched: 3. The CDR3 runs 13 residues. Germline V gene data show CDR1 as MNHEY and CDR2 as SMNVEV (reference sequence). The CDR3 protein is CASRRGGGNEQFF. The DNA of the CDR3 is TGTGCCAGCAGGCGGGGGGGTGGCAATGAGCAGTTCTTC.

This clonotype was observed at least ten times. This chain links TRBV27 with TRBJ1-1; 7 bases agree with TRBD1. The CDR3 contains 12 residues. V trimming: 8 bases; J trimming: 8 bases; junction bases outside the gene matches: 8. Germline CDR1 and CDR2: MNHEY and SMNVEV (reference sequence). The DNA for the CDR3 is TGTGCCAGCTCCCACCTCAGGGGGGAAGCTTTCTTT. This codes for CASSHLRGEAFF.

This clonotype was observed a few times. The chain carries TRBV7-2 and TRBJ2-7; 10 bases match TRBD1. In germline, CDR1 is SGHTA, CDR2 FQGNSA. This CDR3 region has 15 residues. The J segment lost 4 bases and the V segment lost 2 bases, leaving 5 bases of the junction unmatched. The DNA for the CDR3 is TGTGCCAGCAGCTTAACTCCGGGACAGGGGTACGAGCAGTACTTC. Translation: CASSLTPGQGYEQYF.

This clonotype has a count of ten or more. The chain links TRBV28 to TRBJ2-5; 8 nucleotides agree with TRBD1. The CDR3 is 13 residues long. The V gene end was trimmed by 3 bases and the J gene end by 7 bases; junction bases not matched to a gene: 4. The germline CDR1 and CDR2 sequences are MDHEN and SYDVKM. The CDR3: CASSLDRVGTQYF. The CDR3, as DNA: TGTGCCAGCAGTTTGGACAGGGTTGGGACCCAGTACTTC.

This clonotype was counted at least ten times. As DNA, the CDR3 is TGCAGCGTTGGCCCGCGGGACAGGGTAGACCCCTACACTGAAGCTTTCTTT. This encodes CSVGPRDRVDPYTEAFF. The J gene is TRBJ1-1, the V gene TRBV29-1; 9 nucleotides line up with TRBD1. Germline lookup yields CDR1 SQVTM and CDR2 ANQGSEA. J was trimmed by 3 bases and V by 4 bases; bases with no gene match: 15. The CDR3 is 17 amino acids.

This clonotype occurred a few times. V usage is TRBV14 and J usage is TRBJ2-1, with D possibly matching TRBD2 (5 bases). V was shortened by 2 bases and J by 7 bases, with 24 bases between the two germline ends. Germline V gene data show CDR1 as SGHDN and CDR2 as FVKESK. The CDR3 runs 18 residues. The CDR3, as DNA: TGTGCCAGCAGCCAATCCCCACAGTGGTCTAGCTCAGGTAATGAGCAGTTCTTC. Residues: CASSQSPQWSSSGNEQFF.

This clonotype was counted at least ten times. The chain employs TRBV20-1 and TRBJ2-1; perhaps TRBD2 as D (5 bases). The CDR3 is 14 residues long. V lost 5 bases and J 6 bases, leaving 17 bases between the germline ends. Germline-derived CDR1 and CDR2 are DFQATT and SNEGSKA (reference sequence). In DNA, the CDR3 is TGCAGTGCTGGCGGGTTAGTGGGCCGCAATGAGCAGTTCTTC. This encodes CSAGGLVGRNEQFF.

The rearrangement joins TRBV6-6 to TRBJ2-5; tentative D call: TRBD2 (6 bases). The V gene's germline CDR1 is MNHNY and CDR2 SVGAGI (reference sequence). The V end lost 2 bases, the J end lost 3 bases, and 10 bases lay between the germline ends. This CDR3 contains 14 residues. This CDR3 reads CASSYGWGEETQYF. CDR3 DNA: TGTGCCAGCAGTTACGGGTGGGGGGAAGAGACCCAGTACTTC.

V gene TRBV27 combines with J gene TRBJ2-5; D remains unclear. The CDR3 is made up of 13 amino acids. Germline CDR1 and CDR2: MNHEY and SMNVEV (reference sequence). Trimming cost V 5 bases and J 0 bases, with 7 bases left between them. The CDR3 loop is CASSTTYQETQYF. Here the CDR3 DNA reads TGTGCCAGCAGTACGACGTACCAAGAGACCCAGTACTTC.

This clonotype was counted at least ten times. V gene TRBV20-1 combines with J gene TRBJ2-5; 8 bases are a match to TRBD2. The CDR3 is 16 residues long. V lost 3 bases to trimming and J lost 4 bases; unmatched junction nucleotides: 13. Germline loops: CDR1 DFQATT, CDR2 SNEGSKA (reference sequence). CDR3 loop: CSASWSLGTSGETQYF. CDR3 DNA: TGCAGTGCTAGTTGGAGCTTAGGGACTAGTGGAGAGACCCAGTACTTC.

The chain carries TRBV6-1 and TRBJ2-2; D is undetermined. The length of the CDR3 is 14 residues. V was pared by 4 bases and J by 0 bases, with 6 bases between. Per the germline V gene, CDR1 is MNHNS and CDR2 is SASEGT. Here the CDR3 reads CASSVQTNTGELFF. CDR3 sequence (DNA): TGTGCCAGCAGTGTACAGACGAACACCGGGGAGCTGTTTTTT.

There are many counts of this clonotype. V is TRBV6-1 and J is TRBJ2-7; possibly TRBD1 or TRBD2 for D (6 bases each). Germline assignment: CDR1 MNHNS and CDR2 SASEGT. Trimming removed 4 bases at V and 5 bases at J, with 21 bases between. This CDR3 region has 16 residues. The CDR3 nucleotides read TGTGCCAGCAGTGGCCTAGCGCGGGACATTAAGAACGAGCAGTACTTC. Its translation is CASSGLARDIKNEQYF.

This chain's CDR3 is CASSSRGQSNEQFF. CDR3 nucleotides: TGTGCCAGCAGCTCTAGAGGTCAGAGCAATGAGCAGTTCTTC. This chain links TRBV11-1 with TRBJ2-1; D not resolved. V was shortened by 4 bases and J by 6 bases, with 13 bases between the two germline ends. The CDR3 is 14 residues long. Per the germline V gene, CDR1 is SGHAT and CDR2 is FQDESV (reference sequence).

At least ten counts were recorded for this clonotype. The chain employs TRBV6-6 and TRBJ1-5, with D unresolved. The CDR3 loop spans 13 amino acids. CDR1 MNHNY and CDR2 SVGAGI come from the germline V gene (reference sequence). The V end was cut by 5 bases, the J end by 5 bases, with 10 bases between. The CDR3 is CASSPYLDQPQHF. CDR3 DNA sequence: TGTGCCAGCAGTCCATACTTGGATCAGCCCCAGCATTTT.